The 23 T cell receptor beta chains presented below share a single source sample, sequenced in a study of shared clonotypes between healthy human individuals. Produced via immunoSEQ multiplex PCR; TCRdb's table is partial and in-frame only. The sample consists of about 450,000 clones, around 79% of them appearing once. What was sequenced was PBMCs. Receptors originate from a woman aged 40 to 50 in good health. Some clones in this sample may be carry-over from other donors' samples.

The V gene is TRBV9, the J gene TRBJ2-5; possibly TRBD1 for D (6 bases). With the DNA end fitting TRBJ2-7 better, the J assignment may be wrong. The V gene's germline CDR1 is SGDLS and CDR2 YYNGEE. CDR3 size: 15 residues. Here the CDR3 reads CASSVATGSSYEQYF. The CDR3 region has the DNA TGTGCCAGCAGCGTAGCTACAGGGAGCTCCTACGAGCAGTACTTC.

V is TRBV5-4 and J is TRBJ1-3; 9 nucleotides align to TRBD1. Looked up from germline, CDR1 is SGHNT and CDR2 is YYREEE (reference sequence). Losses at the gene ends were 5 bases for V and 8 bases for J; bases not matched to a gene: 8. This CDR3 has 14 residues. CDR3 sequence (DNA): TGTGCCAGCAGTCCGGACAGGGGCCGGGACACCATATATTTT. Its translation: CASSPDRGRDTIYF.

As concerns this clone: A much larger clone sits a single nucleotide away, making a read error possible. Other DNA sequences in this specimen translate into the identical CDR3. This chain joins TRBV4-2 and TRBJ2-3; 7 nucleotides agree with TRBD2. Germline V gene sequence: CDR1 LGHNA, CDR2 YNFKEQ. This CDR3 has 16 residues. CDR3 sequence: CASSQISGASTDTQYF. The CDR3 nucleotides read TGTGCCAGCAGCCAAATCAGCGGGGCTAGCACAGATACGCAATATTTT.

The chain couples TRBV18 to TRBJ1-1; 8 positions match TRBD1. V shed 6 bases and J 1 base; nucleotides not matched to a gene: 4. This CDR3 spans 14 amino acids. From germline, CDR1 is KGHSH and CDR2 LQKENI. The CDR3 loop reads CASSRDRWNTEAFF. The CDR3 nucleotides are TGTGCCAGCTCCCGGGACAGGTGGAACACTGAAGCTTTCTTT.

The chain recombines TRBV6-5 with TRBJ1-2; TRBD1 matches at 9 bases. In germline, CDR1 is MNHEY, CDR2 SVGAGI. The V gene end was trimmed by 5 bases and the J gene end by 4 bases; junction bases not matched to a gene: 5. CDR3 length equals 14 residues. In nucleotides, the CDR3 is TGTGCCAGCAGTCCGGGACAGGGCGGCTATGGCTACACCTTC. Translating gives CASSPGQGGYGYTF.

V is TRBV19 and J is TRBJ2-1; no definite D call. CDR1 is LNHDA, CDR2 SQIVND, per germline (reference sequence). The CDR3 covers 14 residues. V lost 7 bases and J 6 bases, leaving 16 bases between the germline ends. The DNA for the CDR3 is TGTGCCAGTACCCCCAGTGGGCCCTCCAATGAGCAGTTCTTC. Residues: CASTPSGPSNEQFF.

The rearrangement joins TRBV4-2 to TRBJ2-2; 13 positions match TRBD2. V shed 6 bases and J 8 bases; nucleotides not matched to a gene: 6. Germline V gene lookup returns CDR1 LGHNA and CDR2 YNFKEQ. The CDR3 extends over 15 amino acids. The chain's CDR3 is CASSWGLAGRGELFF. The CDR3 DNA sequence: TGTGCCAGCAGTTGGGGACTAGCGGGAAGGGGGGAGCTGTTTTTT.

This clone has just one count. The V and J genes are TRBV4-1 and TRBJ1-2; D is undetermined. Germline assignment: CDR1 MGHRA and CDR2 YSYEKL. Trimming cost V 1 base and J 4 bases, with 13 bases left between them. The CDR3 spans 15 residues. The DNA for the CDR3 is TGCGCCAGCAGCCAAGGGCAGACGGGGATCTATGGCTACACCTTC. Protein product: CASSQGQTGIYGYTF.

This clone occurred many times. The V gene is TRBV14, the J gene TRBJ2-4; TRBD1 matches at 11 bases. Trimming at V came to 4 bases and at J to 10 bases, leaving 6 bases not matched to a gene. The length of the CDR3 is 14 residues. In germline, CDR1 is SGHDN, CDR2 FVKESK. In nucleotides, the CDR3 is TGTGCCAGCAGCCCCCATAGGGACAGGGGGATTCAGTACTTC. It translates to CASSPHRDRGIQYF.

With respect to this clone: One base away lies a much larger clone, so this may be a sequencing read error. The gene calls are TRBV11-3 and TRBJ2-5, with 14 bases that match TRBD2. Per the germline V gene, CDR1 is SGHNT and CDR2 is YENEEA. The CDR3 extends over 15 amino acids. V was pared by 6 bases and J by 4 bases, with 4 bases of the junction left unmatched. The CDR3 DNA sequence: TGTGCCAGCAGTTCGGGACTAGCGGGAGCAGAGACCCAGTACTTC. It translates to CASSSGLAGAETQYF. Together with reference TRBV11-3 and TRBJ2-5, the CDR3 gives the full variable domain: EAGVVQSPRYKIIEKKQPVAFWCNPISGHNTLYWYLQNLGQGPELLIRYENEEAVDDSQLPKDRFSAERLKGVDSTLKIQPAELGDSAVYLCASSSGLAGAETQYFGPGTRLLVL.

This chain links TRBV6-1 with TRBJ2-7; D remains ambiguous. This CDR3 has 12 residues. Looked up from germline, CDR1 is MNHNS and CDR2 is SASEGT. Trimming left V 1 base short and J 5 bases short, with 6 bases between. The CDR3 sequence: CASSEVGDEQYF. CDR3 DNA: TGTGCCAGCAGTGAAGTGGGCGACGAGCAGTACTTC.

The chain links TRBV2 to TRBJ1-1; possibly TRBD1 for D (6 bases). The CDR3 totals 15 residues. Looked up from germline, CDR1 is SNHLY and CDR2 is FYNNEI. The ends were cut back, 2 bases at V and 5 bases at J, with 15 bases in the middle. The CDR3, as DNA: TGTGCCAGCAGTGAAACAACAGGGTTTGGTACTGAAGCTTTCTTT. Translating gives CASSETTGFGTEAFF.

This sequence joins TRBV9 and TRBJ2-7; 9 positions agree with TRBD1. V lost 0 bases and J lost 2; bases outside the gene matches: 3. Per the germline V gene, CDR1 is SGDLS and CDR2 is YYNGEE. The CDR3 has 15 residues. The CDR3 DNA reads as TGTGCCAGCAGCGTAGGAGGGACAGGGACCTACGAGCAGTACTTC. Its translation is CASSVGGTGTYEQYF.

This clone was found once. The chain combines TRBV28 with TRBJ1-6; the D is unclear. This CDR3 spans 15 amino acids. The V end lost 3 bases, the J end lost 5 bases, and 11 bases lay between the germline ends. Germline V gene data show CDR1 as MDHEN and CDR2 as SYDVKM. CDR3: CASSFQVPDNSPLHF. In nucleotides, the CDR3 is TGTGCCAGCAGTTTTCAGGTCCCGGATAATTCACCCCTCCACTTT.

This clone was seen more than once but under ten times. The V and J genes are TRBV6-6 and TRBJ1-2, with TRBD1 as a possible D gene (5 bases). Germline V gene data show CDR1 as MNHNY and CDR2 as SVGAGI (reference sequence). V lost 7 bases, J lost 3 bases, and 15 bases lay in between. The CDR3 has 14 residues. The CDR3 protein is CASTRGGNDYGYTF. In nucleotides, the CDR3 is TGTGCCAGCACCCGGGGGGGTAATGACTATGGCTACACCTTC.

The chain is built from TRBV27 and TRBJ2-3, with D possibly TRBD1 on 6 matching bases. The CDR3 sequence is 15 residues long. V gave up 3 bases and J gave up 0 bases, with 10 bases separating them. Germline assignment: CDR1 MNHEY and CDR2 SMNVEV (reference sequence). The CDR3 DNA follows: TGTGCCAGCAGTTTCAGGGGAGCCAGCACAGATACGCAGTATTTT. It encodes CASSFRGASTDTQYF.

V is TRBV10-3 and J is TRBJ2-1, with D possibly TRBD2 on 6 matching bases. The germline gives CDR1 ENHRY, CDR2 SYGVKD. The V end lost 4 bases, the J end lost 14 bases, and 15 bases lay between the germline ends. The CDR3 runs 12 residues. The CDR3 DNA reads as TGTGCCATCAGTGCGGGAGCCAGGGAGGAGTTCTTC. It codes for CAISAGAREEFF.

The V call is TRBV7-6, the J call TRBJ2-1, with D hard to call. The CDR3 runs 15 residues. The germline CDR1 and CDR2 sequences are SGHVS and FNYEAQ. V was shortened by 1 base and J by 0 bases, with 7 bases between the two germline ends. The CDR3 DNA is TGTGCCAGCAGCTTAGGGGTGAGCTCCTACAATGAGCAGTTCTTC. Translating gives CASSLGVSSYNEQFF.

This rearrangement joins TRBV2 to TRBJ1-2; 8 bases agree with TRBD1. CDR1 and CDR2 from the germline V gene are SNHLY and FYNNEI. This CDR3 comprises 15 residues. The J segment lost 0 bases and the V segment lost 3 bases, leaving 3 bases of the junction unmatched. As DNA, the CDR3 is TGTGCCAGCAGTGAGTTCAGGGGGCCTAACTATGGCTACACCTTC. This codes for CASSEFRGPNYGYTF.

This rearrangement joins TRBV19 to TRBJ1-2; D is undetermined. Per germline, CDR1 LNHDA and CDR2 SQIVND (reference sequence). Deletions cut 7 bases from V and 6 bases from J, with 15 bases between. The CDR3 totals 13 residues. CDR3 protein: CASTTTPPHGYTF. Written as DNA, the CDR3 is TGTGCCAGTACCACGACGCCCCCTCATGGCTACACCTTC. Full variable domain (outside the CDR3, taken from reference TRBV19 and TRBJ1-2): DGGITQSPKYLFRKEGQNVTLSCEQNLNHDAMYWYRQDPGQGLRLIYYSQIVNDFQKGDIAEGYSVSREKKESFPLTVTSAQKNPTAFYLCASTTTPPHGYTFGSGTRLTVV.

The rearrangement joins TRBV9 to TRBJ1-1, with no clear D. The ends were cut back, 4 bases at V and 8 bases at J, with 24 bases in the middle. Germline loops: CDR1 SGDLS, CDR2 YYNGEE. The CDR3 length is 16 residues. The CDR3 nucleotides are TGTGCCAGCAGCCCCCGAGACATTGACGGAAAGAGCGAAGCTTTCTTT. Translation: CASSPRDIDGKSEAFF. Looking up the rest from reference TRBV9 and TRBJ1-1 gives the full variable domain: DSGVTQTPKHLITATGQRVTLRCSPRSGDLSVYWYQQSLDQGLQFLIQYYNGEERAKGNILERFSAQQFPDLHSELNLSSLELGDSALYFCASSPRDIDGKSEAFFGQGTRLTVV.

The V and J genes are TRBV25-1 and TRBJ2-2; D not certain. The CDR3 has 12 amino acids. Trimming shortened V by 1 base and J by 7 bases, and 4 bases separated the two germline ends. Germline CDR1 MGHDK, CDR2 SYGVNS. CDR3 region: CASSEWLGELFF. The CDR3 region has the DNA TGTGCCAGCAGTGAATGGCTCGGGGAGCTGTTTTTT.

This rearrangement joins TRBV28 to TRBJ2-1, with TRBD2 matching 7 bases. V shed 6 bases and J 3 bases; nucleotides not matched to a gene: 8. CDR1 MDHEN and CDR2 SYDVKM come from the germline V gene. The length of the CDR3 is 15 residues. The chain's CDR3 is CASSPAGLNYNEQFF. The CDR3 DNA follows: TGTGCCAGCAGCCCCGCGGGACTAAACTACAATGAGCAGTTCTTC.